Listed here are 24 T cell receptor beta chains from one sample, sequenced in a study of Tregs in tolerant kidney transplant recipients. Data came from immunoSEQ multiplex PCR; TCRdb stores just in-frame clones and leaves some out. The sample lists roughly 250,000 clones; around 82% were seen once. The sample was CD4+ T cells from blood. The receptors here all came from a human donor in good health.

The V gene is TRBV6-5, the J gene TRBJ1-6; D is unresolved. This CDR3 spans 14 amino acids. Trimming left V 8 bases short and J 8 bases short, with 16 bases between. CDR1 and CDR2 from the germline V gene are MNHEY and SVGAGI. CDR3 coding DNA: TGTGCCAGCTCAAGTGGCCGGAAACATTCACCCCTCCACTTT. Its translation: CASSSGRKHSPLHF.

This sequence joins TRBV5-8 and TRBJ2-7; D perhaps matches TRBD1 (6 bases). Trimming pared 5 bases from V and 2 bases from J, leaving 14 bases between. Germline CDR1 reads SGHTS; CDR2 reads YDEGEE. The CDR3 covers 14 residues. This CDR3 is CASSYHRVPYEQYF. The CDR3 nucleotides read TGTGCCAGCAGTTATCACAGGGTACCCTACGAGCAGTACTTC.

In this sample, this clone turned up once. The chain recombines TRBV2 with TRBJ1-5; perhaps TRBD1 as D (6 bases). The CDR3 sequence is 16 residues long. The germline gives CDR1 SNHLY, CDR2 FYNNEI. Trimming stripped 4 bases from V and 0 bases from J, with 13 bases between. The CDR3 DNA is TGTGCCAGCAGTGCGGACAGCTCCTATAGCAATCAGCCCCAGCATTTT. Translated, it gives CASSADSSYSNQPQHF.

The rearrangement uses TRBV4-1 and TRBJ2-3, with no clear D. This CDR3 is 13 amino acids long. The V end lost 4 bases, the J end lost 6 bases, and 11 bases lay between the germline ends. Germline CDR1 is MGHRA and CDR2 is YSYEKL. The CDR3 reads CASSLAVSDTQYF. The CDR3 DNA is TGCGCCAGCAGCCTGGCCGTCTCGGATACGCAGTATTTT.

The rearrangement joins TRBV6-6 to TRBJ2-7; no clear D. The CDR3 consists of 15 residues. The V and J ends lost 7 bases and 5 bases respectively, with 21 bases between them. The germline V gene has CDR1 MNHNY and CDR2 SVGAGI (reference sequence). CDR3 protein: CASTRAGFGFHEQYF. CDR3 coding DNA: TGTGCCAGCACCCGAGCTGGGTTCGGATTCCACGAGCAGTACTTC.

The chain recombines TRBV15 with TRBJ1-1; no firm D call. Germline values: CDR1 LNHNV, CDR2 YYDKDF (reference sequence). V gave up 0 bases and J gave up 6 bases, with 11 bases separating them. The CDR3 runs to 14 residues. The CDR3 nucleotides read TGTGCCACCAGCAGAGATCGGCCCGGGGCTGAAGCTTTCTTT. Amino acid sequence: CATSRDRPGAEAFF.

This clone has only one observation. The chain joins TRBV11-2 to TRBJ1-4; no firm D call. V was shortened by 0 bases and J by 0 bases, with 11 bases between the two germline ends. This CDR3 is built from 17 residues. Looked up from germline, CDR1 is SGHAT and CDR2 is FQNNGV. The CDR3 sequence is CASSLDGLATTNEKLFF. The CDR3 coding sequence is TGTGCCAGCAGCTTAGATGGGTTGGCAACAACTAATGAAAAACTGTTTTTT.

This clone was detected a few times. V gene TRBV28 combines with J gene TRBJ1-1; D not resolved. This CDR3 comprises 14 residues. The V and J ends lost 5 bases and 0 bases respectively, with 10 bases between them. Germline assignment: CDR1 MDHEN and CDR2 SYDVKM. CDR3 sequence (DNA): TGTGCCAGCAGTGGTGGGATTTTGAACACTGAAGCTTTCTTT. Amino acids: CASSGGILNTEAFF.

The CDR3 DNA reads TGTGCCAGCTCACAGGGTCGCAAGAGCACAGATACGCAGTATTTT. As protein: CASSQGRKSTDTQYF. The chain combines TRBV18 with TRBJ2-3, with D unclear. V shed 4 bases and J shed 0 bases, with 11 bases lying between them. Looked up from germline, CDR1 is KGHSH and CDR2 is LQKENI. The CDR3 is made up of 15 amino acids.

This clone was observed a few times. The CDR3: CAISLSPDDEQYF. The CDR3 nucleotides read TGTGCCATCAGCCTTTCCCCAGACGACGAGCAGTACTTC. This rearrangement joins TRBV10-3 to TRBJ2-7; D gene uncertain. The V gene lost 6 bases and the J gene lost 5 bases, with 14 bases spanning the gap. Germline CDR1 ENHRY, CDR2 SYGVKD. This CDR3 contains 13 residues.

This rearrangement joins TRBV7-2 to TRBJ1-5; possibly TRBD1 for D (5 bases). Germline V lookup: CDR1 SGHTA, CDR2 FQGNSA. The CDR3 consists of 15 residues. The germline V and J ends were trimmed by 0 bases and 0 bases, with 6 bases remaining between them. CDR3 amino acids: CASSLAGGSNQPQHF. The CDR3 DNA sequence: TGTGCCAGCAGCTTAGCCGGGGGTAGCAATCAGCCCCAGCATTTT.

The DNA for the CDR3 is TGTGCCAGCAGCCGAAGGACGGGAAACACTGAAGCTTTCTTT. This codes for CASSRRTGNTEAFF. The chain couples TRBV7-2 to TRBJ1-1; no firm D call. Deletions cut 5 bases from V and 2 bases from J, with 12 bases between. The CDR3 has 14 amino acids. Germline CDR1 is SGHTA and CDR2 is FQGNSA.

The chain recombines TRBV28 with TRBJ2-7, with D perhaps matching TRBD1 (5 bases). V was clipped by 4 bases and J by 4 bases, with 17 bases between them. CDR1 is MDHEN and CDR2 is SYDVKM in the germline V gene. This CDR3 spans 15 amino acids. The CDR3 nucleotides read TGTGCCAGCAGTTCCCCGTCCTGGGGCCTTTACGAGCAGTACTTC. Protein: CASSSPSWGLYEQYF.

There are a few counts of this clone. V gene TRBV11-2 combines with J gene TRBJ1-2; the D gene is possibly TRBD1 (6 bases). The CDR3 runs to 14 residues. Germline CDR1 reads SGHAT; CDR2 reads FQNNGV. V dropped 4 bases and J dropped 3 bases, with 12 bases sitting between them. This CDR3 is CASSSLTGDYGYTF. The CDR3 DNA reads TGTGCCAGCAGCTCATTGACAGGCGACTATGGCTACACCTTC. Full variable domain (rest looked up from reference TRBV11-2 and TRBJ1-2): EAGVAQSPRYKIIEKRQSVAFWCNPISGHATLYWYQQILGQGPKLLIQFQNNGVVDDSQLPKDRFSAERLKGVDSTLKIQPAKLEDSAVYLCASSSLTGDYGYTFGSGTRLTVV.

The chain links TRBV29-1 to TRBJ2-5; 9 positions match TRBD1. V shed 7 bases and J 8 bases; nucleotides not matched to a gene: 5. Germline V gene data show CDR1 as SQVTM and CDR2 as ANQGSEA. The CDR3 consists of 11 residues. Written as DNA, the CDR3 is TGCAGCGCGGACAGGGGTCATACCCAGTACTTC. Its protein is CSADRGHTQYF.

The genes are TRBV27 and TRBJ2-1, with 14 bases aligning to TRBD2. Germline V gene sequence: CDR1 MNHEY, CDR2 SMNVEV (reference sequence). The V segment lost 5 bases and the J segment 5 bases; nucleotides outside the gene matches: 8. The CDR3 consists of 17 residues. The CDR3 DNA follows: TGTGCCAGCAGTCCGGGGACTAGCGGGAGTTCGGACAATGAGCAGTTCTTC. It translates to CASSPGTSGSSDNEQFF.

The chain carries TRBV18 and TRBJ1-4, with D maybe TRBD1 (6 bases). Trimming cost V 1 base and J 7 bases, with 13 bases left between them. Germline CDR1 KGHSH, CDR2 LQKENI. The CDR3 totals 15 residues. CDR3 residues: CASSPLGAGSEKLFF. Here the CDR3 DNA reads TGTGCCAGCTCACCACTGGGGGCGGGTTCTGAAAAACTGTTTTTT.

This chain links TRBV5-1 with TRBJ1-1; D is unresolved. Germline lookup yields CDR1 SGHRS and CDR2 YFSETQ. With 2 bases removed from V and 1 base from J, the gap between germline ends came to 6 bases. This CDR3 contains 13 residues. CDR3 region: CASSFNGNTEAFF. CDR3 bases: TGCGCCAGCAGCTTTAACGGGAACACTGAAGCTTTCTTT.

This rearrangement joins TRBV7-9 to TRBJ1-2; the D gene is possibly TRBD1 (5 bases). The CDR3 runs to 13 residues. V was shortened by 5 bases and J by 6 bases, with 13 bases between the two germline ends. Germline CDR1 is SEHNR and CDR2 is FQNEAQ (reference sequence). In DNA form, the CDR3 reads TGTGCCAGCAGCCAACAGGAGACGAATGGCTACACCTTC. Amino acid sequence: CASSQQETNGYTF. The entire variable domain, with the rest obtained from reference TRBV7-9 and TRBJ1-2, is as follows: DTGVSQNPRHKITKRGQNVTFRCDPISEHNRLYWYRQTLGQGPEFLTYFQNEAQLEKSRLLSDRFSAERPKGSFSTLEIQRTEQGDSAMYLCASSQQETNGYTFGSGTRLTVV.

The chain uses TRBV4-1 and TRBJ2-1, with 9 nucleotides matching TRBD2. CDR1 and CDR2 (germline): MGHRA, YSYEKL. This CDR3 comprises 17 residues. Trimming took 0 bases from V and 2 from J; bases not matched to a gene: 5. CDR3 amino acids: CASSQERSSGAYNEQFF. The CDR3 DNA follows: TGCGCCAGCAGCCAAGAGAGGTCTAGCGGGGCCTACAATGAGCAGTTCTTC.

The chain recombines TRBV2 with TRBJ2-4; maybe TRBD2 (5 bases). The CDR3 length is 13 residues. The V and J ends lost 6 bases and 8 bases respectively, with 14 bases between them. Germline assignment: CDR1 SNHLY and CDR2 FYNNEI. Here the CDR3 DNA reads TGTGCCAGCAGGCCGCCAGCGGCGGACATTCAGTACTTC. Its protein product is CASRPPAADIQYF.

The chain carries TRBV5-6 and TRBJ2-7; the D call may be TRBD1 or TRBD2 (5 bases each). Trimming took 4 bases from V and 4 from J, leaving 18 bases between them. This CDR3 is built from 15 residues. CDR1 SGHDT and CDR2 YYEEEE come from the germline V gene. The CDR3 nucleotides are TGTGCCAGCAGCCAAGATAGGTACAGGAGGTACGAGCAGTACTTC. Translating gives CASSQDRYRRYEQYF.

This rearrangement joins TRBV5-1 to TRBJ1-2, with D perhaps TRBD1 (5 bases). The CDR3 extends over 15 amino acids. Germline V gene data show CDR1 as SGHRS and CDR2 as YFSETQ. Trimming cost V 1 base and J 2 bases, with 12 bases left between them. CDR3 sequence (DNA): TGCGCCAGCAGCTTGTTTCTGGGGGGAAACTATGGCTACACCTTC. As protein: CASSLFLGGNYGYTF.

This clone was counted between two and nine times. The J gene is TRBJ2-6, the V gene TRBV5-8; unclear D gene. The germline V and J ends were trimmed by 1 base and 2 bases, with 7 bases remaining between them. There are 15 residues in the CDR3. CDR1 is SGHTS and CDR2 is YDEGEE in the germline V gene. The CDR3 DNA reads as TGTGCCAGCAGCTTGATAGGGACTGGGGCCAACGTCCTGACTTTC. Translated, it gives CASSLIGTGANVLTF.